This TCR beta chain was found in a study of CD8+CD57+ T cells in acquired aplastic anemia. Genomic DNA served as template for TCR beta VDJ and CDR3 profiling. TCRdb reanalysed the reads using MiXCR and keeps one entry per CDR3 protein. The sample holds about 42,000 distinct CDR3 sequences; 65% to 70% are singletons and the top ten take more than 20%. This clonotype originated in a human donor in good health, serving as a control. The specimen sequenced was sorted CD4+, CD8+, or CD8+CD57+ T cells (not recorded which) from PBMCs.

The DNA for the CDR3 is TGTGCCAGCAGTGAACAGGCTTCGAACACCGGGGAGCTGTTTTTT. It specifies CASSEQASNTGELFF. The V and J genes are TRBV14 and TRBJ2-2; maybe TRBD1 (5 bases). CDR1 is SGHDN, CDR2 FVKESK, per germline. V was pared by 6 bases and J by 0 bases, with 11 bases between. The CDR3 sequence is 15 residues long.